The sequence of this T cell receptor beta chain was determined in a study of Ad26.COV2.S vaccination and SARS-CoV-2 variants. Background on the study: Intramuscular Ad26.COV2.S at 5x10^10 or 1x10^11 viral particles. Study-wide points: Breadth of non-spike TCRs did not differ between vaccinees and placebo recipients. Measures of TCR breadth and depth may have fallen short of total T cell responses.

With 1 base removed from V and 0 bases from J, the gap between germline ends came to 8 bases. CDR1 is ENHRY and CDR2 is SYGVKD in the germline V gene. The CDR3 sequence is 15 residues long. Turning to this clone: Its specificity is unknown.

Clones were sequenced by immunoSEQ multiplex PCR, and TCRdb holds only the in-frame ones, with some missing. The profile shows some 390,000 clones, about 85% of them singletons. Treatment described: roughly 18 received Ad26.COV2.S at low or high dose, single or two shots; roughly five received placebo; per-sample allocation not given. Material that was analyzed had been drawn on day 63 after the first vaccine or placebo injection. The study used a vaccine consisting of an Ad26 vector that expressed Wuhan-strain SARS-CoV-2 spike. The chain joins TRBV10-3 to TRBJ2-3, with D possibly matching TRBD2 (5 bases). The source of this sequence is a person between 18 and 60 years old who received the Ad26.COV2.S COVID-19 vaccine or a placebo. This specimen consisted of peripheral blood, obtained in a trial of Ad26.COV2.S vaccine versus placebo. The CDR3 reads CAISEYAGSTDTQYF. CDR3 DNA: TGTGCCATCAGTGAGTATGCGGGTAGCACAGATACGCAGTATTTT.